This note documents a single TCR beta chain sequence. The antigen this receptor binds is unknown. Nothing much larger sits one base from this clone, and base qualities are not available. The record originates from a study of siplizumab effects on memory and regulatory T cells (dated by TCRdb to about 2019). At the level of the whole study: The effect of the anti-CD2 antibody siplizumab on alloreactive T-cell subsets was examined in allogeneic mixed lymphocyte reactions constructed from human PBMCs.

The trim is 4 bases for V and 0 bases for J, with a gap of 11 bases between the germline ends. CDR1 and CDR2 are read off the germline V gene as SGHRS and YFSETQ. The CDR3 covers 14 residues, taking in both the cysteine and the phenylalanine. Only the CDR3 part of the read is kept: 42 bases, read in frame from the first base. Overall study results and their limits: Siplizumab significantly lowered the cumulative frequency of alloreactive sequences that could be traced to unstimulated CD4+ memory T cells. A naive or memory phenotype could not be assigned to roughly 80-95% of proliferating CD4+ or CD8+ clones. Whether proliferating Tregs from siplizumab cultures actually had suppressive function was not functionally confirmed. Among mappable alloreactive CD4+ clones, the Treg-derived fraction averaged approximately 72% with siplizumab versus 25% to 30% in control reactions. Because sequences at frequencies below about 10^-5 were poorly captured, only a minor fraction of alloreactive clones could be mapped back to unstimulated subsets. Compared with memory T cells, unstimulated naive T cells appeared more diverse, and naive cells seemed to make a substantial contribution to the alloresponse.

In three donor pairs, further sequencing was done on unstimulated CD8+ naive, CD4+ memory, CD8+ TEMRA, CD4+ naive and CD8+ effector memory subsets. TCRbeta CDR3 sequencing was performed on sorted unstimulated T cells and on proliferating T cells recovered from mixed lymphocyte reactions. Fresh whole blood from about 11 HLA-typed healthy donors was used as the source from which PBMCs were isolated. Library preparation was by the immunoSEQ multiplex PCR assay. About 9.1 x 10^4 TCR templates per sample were assayed on the deep sequencing platform. Genomic DNA extracted from sorted T cells was the material used for TCRbeta CDR3 sequencing. As for the authors' bioinformatics: Clonal analysis of TCRbeta CDR3 data was done in the R programming language. Comparing unstimulated samples against CFSE-low samples taken after the reaction was how alloreactive CD4+ and CD8+ clones were defined. Regulatory or non-regulatory origin was assigned to alloreactive CD4+ clones by matching of sequences to sorted unstimulated Treg and non-Treg repertoires. TCRdb re-hosts the immuneACCESS table, in-frame sequences only. Its copies lack some clones; in the studies checked, an unresolved V gene accounts for under half of them, and the cause for the rest is not known. Clonal size and the V and J genes are those of that table, whereas D and trimming came from the DNA. The sample contains about 64,000 clones, about 96% of them found a single time. The ten largest clones add up to more than 0.095% of the sample.

The V and J genes are TRBV5-1 and TRBJ2-7; the D gene is perhaps TRBD1, from 5 matching bases. Sequenced input: naive CD8+ T cells sorted from blood. Per the publication, the cell subset or site label means: unstimulated naive T cells. The sequence was collected from a human donor in good health. This receptor carries the CDR3 CASSPDTSSYEQYF. The DNA is as follows: TGCGCCAGCAGCCCGGACACGAGCTCCTACGAGCAGTACTTC. The CDR3 plus the reference TRBV5-1 and TRBJ2-7 genes for the other parts give the full variable domain: KAGVTQTPRYLIKTRGQQVTLSCSPISGHRSVSWYQQTPGQGLQFLFEYFSETQRNKGNFPGRFSGRQFSNSRSEMNVSTLELGDSALYLCASSPDTSSYEQYFGPGTRLTVT.